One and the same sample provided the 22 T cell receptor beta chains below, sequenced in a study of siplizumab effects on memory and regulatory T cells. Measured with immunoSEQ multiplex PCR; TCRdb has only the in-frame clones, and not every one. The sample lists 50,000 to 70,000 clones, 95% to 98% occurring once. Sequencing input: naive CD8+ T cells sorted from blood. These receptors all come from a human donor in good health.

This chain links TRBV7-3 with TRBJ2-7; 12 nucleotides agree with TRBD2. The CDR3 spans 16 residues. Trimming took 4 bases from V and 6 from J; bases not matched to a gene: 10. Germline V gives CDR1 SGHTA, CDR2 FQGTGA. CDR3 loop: CASSSSGGASGSEQYF. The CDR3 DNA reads TGTGCCAGCAGCTCTAGCGGGGGGGCCTCCGGTTCCGAGCAGTACTTC.

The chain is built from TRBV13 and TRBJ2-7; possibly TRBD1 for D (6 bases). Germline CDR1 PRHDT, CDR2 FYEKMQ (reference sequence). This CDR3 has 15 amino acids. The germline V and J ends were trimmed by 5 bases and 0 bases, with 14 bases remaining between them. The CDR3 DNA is TGTGCCAGCAGCGCCGGGACACAGAGCTCCTACGAGCAGTACTTC. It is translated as CASSAGTQSSYEQYF.

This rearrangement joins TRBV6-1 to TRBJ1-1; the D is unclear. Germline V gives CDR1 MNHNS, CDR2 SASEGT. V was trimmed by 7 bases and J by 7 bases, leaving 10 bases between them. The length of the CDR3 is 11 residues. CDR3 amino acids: CASKLAFEAFF. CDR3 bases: TGTGCCAGCAAACTGGCCTTTGAAGCTTTCTTT.

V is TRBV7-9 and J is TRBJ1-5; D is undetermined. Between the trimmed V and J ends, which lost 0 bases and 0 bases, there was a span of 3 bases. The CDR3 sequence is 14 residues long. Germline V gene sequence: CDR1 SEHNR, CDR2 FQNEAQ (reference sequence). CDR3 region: CASSLALSNQPQHF. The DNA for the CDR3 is TGTGCCAGCAGCTTAGCCCTTAGCAATCAGCCCCAGCATTTT.

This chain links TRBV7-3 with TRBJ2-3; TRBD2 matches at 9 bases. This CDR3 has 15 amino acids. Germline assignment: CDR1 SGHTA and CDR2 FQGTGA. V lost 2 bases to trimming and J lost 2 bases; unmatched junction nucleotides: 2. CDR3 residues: CASSLASGVTDTQYF. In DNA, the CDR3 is TGTGCCAGCAGCTTAGCTAGCGGGGTCACAGATACGCAGTATTTT.

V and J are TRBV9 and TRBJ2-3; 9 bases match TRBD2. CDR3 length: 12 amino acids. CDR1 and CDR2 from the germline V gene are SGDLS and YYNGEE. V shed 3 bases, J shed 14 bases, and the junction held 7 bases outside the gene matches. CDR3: CASSDGTSLRYF. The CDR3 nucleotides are TGTGCCAGCAGCGACGGGACTAGCTTAAGGTATTTT.

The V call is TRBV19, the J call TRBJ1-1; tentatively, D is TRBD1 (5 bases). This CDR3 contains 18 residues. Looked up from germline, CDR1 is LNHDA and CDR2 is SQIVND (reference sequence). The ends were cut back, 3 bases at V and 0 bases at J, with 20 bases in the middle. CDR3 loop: CASSMDRPGEGMNTEAFF. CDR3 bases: TGTGCCAGTAGTATGGACCGGCCGGGGGAAGGAATGAACACTGAAGCTTTCTTT.

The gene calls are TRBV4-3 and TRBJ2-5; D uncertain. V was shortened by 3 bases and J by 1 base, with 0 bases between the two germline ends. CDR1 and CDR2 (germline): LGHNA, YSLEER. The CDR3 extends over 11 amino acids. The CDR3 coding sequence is TGCGCCAGCAGCCACCAAGAGACCCAGTACTTC. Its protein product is CASSHQETQYF.

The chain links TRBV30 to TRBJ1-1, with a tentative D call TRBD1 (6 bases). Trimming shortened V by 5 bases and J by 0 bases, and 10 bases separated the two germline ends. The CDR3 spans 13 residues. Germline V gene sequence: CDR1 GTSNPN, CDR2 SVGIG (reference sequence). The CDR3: CAWGTGMNTEAFF. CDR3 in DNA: TGTGCCTGGGGAACAGGGATGAACACTGAAGCTTTCTTT.

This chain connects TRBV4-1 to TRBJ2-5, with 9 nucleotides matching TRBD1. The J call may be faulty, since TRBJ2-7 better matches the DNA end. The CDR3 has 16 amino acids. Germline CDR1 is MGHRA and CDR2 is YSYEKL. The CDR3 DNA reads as TGCGCCAGCAGCCAAGTTGGGACAGGGAGCTCCTACGAGCAGTACTTC. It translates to CASSQVGTGSSYEQYF.

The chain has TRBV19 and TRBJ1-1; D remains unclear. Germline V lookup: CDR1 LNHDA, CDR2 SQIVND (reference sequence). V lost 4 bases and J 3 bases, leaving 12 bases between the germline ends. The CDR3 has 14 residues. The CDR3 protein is CASSKDLWDTEAFF. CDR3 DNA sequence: TGTGCCAGTAGTAAGGATTTGTGGGACACTGAAGCTTTCTTT. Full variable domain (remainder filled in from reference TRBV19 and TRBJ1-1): DGGITQSPKYLFRKEGQNVTLSCEQNLNHDAMYWYRQDPGQGLRLIYYSQIVNDFQKGDIAEGYSVSREKKESFPLTVTSAQKNPTAFYLCASSKDLWDTEAFFGQGTRLTVV.

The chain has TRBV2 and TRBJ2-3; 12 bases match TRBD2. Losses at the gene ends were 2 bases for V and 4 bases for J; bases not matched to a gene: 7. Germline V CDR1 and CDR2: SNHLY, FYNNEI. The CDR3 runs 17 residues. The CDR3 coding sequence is TGTGCCAGCAGTGAACTAGCGGGGGGGCCGTGGGCAGATACGCAGTATTTT. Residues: CASSELAGGPWADTQYF.

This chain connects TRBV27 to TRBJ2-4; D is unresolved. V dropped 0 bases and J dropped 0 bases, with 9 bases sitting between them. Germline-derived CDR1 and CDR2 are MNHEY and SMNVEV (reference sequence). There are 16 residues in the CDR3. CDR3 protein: CASSLSLPLAKNIQYF. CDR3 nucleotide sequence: TGTGCCAGCAGTTTATCACTCCCCTTAGCCAAAAACATTCAGTACTTC.

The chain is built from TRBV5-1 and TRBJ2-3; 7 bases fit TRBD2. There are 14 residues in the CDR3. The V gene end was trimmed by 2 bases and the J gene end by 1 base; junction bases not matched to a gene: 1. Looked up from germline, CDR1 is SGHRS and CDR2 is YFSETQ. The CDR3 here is CASSFTSGTDTQYF. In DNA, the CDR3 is TGCGCCAGCAGCTTTACTAGCGGCACAGATACGCAGTATTTT.

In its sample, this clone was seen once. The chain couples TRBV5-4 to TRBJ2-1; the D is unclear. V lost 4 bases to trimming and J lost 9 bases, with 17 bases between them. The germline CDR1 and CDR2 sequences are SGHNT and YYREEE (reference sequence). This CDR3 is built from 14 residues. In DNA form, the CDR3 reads TGTGCCAGCAGCCCCTCCGTGGGGTCGGTTGAGCAGTTCTTC. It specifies CASSPSVGSVEQFF.

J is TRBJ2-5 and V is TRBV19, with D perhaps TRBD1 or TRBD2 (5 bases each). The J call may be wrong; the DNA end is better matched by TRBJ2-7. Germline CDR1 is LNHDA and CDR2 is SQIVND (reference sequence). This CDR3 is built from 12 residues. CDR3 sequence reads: CASGFWGHEQYF. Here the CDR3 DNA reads TGTGCCAGTGGGTTCTGGGGACACGAGCAGTACTTC.

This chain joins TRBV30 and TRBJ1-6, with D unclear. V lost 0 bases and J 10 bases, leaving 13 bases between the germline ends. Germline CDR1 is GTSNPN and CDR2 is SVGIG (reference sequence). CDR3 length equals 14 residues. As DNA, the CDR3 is TGTGCCTGGAGTGTATCGTTGGGAAACTCACCCCTCCACTTT. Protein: CAWSVSLGNSPLHF.

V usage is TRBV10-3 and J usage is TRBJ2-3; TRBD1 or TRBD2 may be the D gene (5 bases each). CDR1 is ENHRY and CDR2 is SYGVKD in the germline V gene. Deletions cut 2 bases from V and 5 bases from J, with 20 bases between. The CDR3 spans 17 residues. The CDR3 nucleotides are TGTGCCATCAGTGAGCCCGACCGGGACGGGGCGGTAGATACGCAGTATTTT. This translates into CAISEPDRDGAVDTQYF.

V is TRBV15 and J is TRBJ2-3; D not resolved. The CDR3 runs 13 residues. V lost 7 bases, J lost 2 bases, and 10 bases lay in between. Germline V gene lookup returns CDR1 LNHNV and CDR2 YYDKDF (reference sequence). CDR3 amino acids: CATTGVNTDTQYF. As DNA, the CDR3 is TGTGCCACCACGGGTGTAAACACAGATACGCAGTATTTT.

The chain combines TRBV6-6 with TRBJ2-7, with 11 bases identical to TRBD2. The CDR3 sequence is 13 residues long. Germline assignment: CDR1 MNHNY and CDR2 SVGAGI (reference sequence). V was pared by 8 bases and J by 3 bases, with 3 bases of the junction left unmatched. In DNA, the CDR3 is TGTGCCAGCGGGACTAGCGGCTTCTACGAGCAGTACTTC. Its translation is CASGTSGFYEQYF.

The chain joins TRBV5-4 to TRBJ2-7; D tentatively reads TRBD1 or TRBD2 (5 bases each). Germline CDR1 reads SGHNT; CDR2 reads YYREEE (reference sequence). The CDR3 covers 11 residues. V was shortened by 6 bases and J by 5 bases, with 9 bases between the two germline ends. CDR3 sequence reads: CASIGGNEQYF. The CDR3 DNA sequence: TGTGCCAGCATTGGGGGTAACGAGCAGTACTTC. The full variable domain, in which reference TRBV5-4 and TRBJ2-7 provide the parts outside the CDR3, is ETGVTQSPTHLIKTRGQQVTLRCSSQSGHNTVSWYQQALGQGPQFIFQYYREEENGRGNFPPRFSGLQFPNYSSELNVNALELDDSALYLCASIGGNEQYFGPGTRLTVT.

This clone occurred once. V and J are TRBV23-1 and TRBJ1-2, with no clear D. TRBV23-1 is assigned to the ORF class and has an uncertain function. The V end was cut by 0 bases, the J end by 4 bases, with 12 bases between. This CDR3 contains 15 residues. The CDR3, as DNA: TGCGCCAGCAGTCAATCGCAAGGGCAGTCCTATGGCTACACCTTC. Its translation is CASSQSQGQSYGYTF.